This T cell receptor (beta chain) was retrieved from a study of technical replicates of blood from a handful of donors. Trimming cost V 2 bases and J 0 bases, with 11 bases left between them. Germline-derived CDR1 and CDR2 are SGHNT and YYREEE (reference sequence). The CDR3 length is 16 residues. Method: immunoSEQ multiplex PCR; TCRdb's copy keeps in-frame clones and lacks some. Here the sample spans 70,000 to 95,000 clones, over 85% being singletons. The chain is built from TRBV5-4 and TRBJ1-4; D possibly corresponds to TRBD1 (6 bases). This clonotype originated in a human donor in good health. Sequenced material: T cells isolated from PBMCs. The CDR3 loop is CASSLRQDPTNEKLFF. The DNA for the CDR3 is TGTGCCAGCAGCTTACGACAGGACCCAACTAATGAAAAACTGTTTTTT.